This TCR beta chain derives from a study of blood T cell repertoires in COVID-19. Study as a whole: Researchers got acute and convalescent COVID-19 samples from the United States, Italy and Spain.

TCRdb's copy holds only in-frame clones and misses some; the assay was immunoSEQ multiplex PCR. The profile shows 88,000 or so clones, over 75% of them singletons. There are 14 residues in the CDR3. The germline V and J ends were trimmed by 2 bases and 4 bases, with 9 bases remaining between them. CDR1 and CDR2 from the germline V gene are LNHDA and SQIVND (reference sequence). The TCR was taken from a man aged 55 to 70 with acute or convalescent COVID-19. Sample: peripheral blood. The chain couples TRBV19 to TRBJ1-3, with D maybe TRBD1 (6 bases). CDR3 coding DNA: TGTGCCAGTAGTATACAGGGGAGAGGAAACACCATATATTTT. This codes for CASSIQGRGNTIYF.